This T cell receptor (beta chain) comes out of a study of post-analysis software for immune sequencing data. As for the study in general: The patients showed relapsing-remitting, secondary progressive and progressive-relapsing multiple sclerosis courses.

Trimming shortened V by 2 bases and J by 2 bases, and 10 bases separated the two germline ends. Germline V gene sequence: CDR1 MGHDK, CDR2 SYGVNS. This CDR3 contains 14 residues. Findings of the study overall: Elevated frequency relative to controls characterized several TRBV segments in patients, TRBV5-6, TRBV5-1 and TRBV20-1 among them. Significantly lower normalized Chao1 diversity was seen in multiple sclerosis patients than in controls.

Unique molecular identifiers were built into the TCR beta cDNA libraries. One entry per CDR3 protein results from TCRdb running MiXCR on the PCR reads. Among 600,000 to 700,000 distinct CDR3 sequences listed, more than 50% were seen once. This clonotype was detected once. The target antigen is unknown. The clonotype was recovered from a girl aged 2-15 years with multiple sclerosis. The material sequenced was blood. The chain is built from TRBV25-1 and TRBJ2-7; tentative D call: TRBD1 (6 bases). The chain's CDR3 is CASSEAGTTYEQYF. Written as DNA, the CDR3 is TGTGCCAGCAGTGAAGCCGGGACAACCTACGAGCAGTACTTC.